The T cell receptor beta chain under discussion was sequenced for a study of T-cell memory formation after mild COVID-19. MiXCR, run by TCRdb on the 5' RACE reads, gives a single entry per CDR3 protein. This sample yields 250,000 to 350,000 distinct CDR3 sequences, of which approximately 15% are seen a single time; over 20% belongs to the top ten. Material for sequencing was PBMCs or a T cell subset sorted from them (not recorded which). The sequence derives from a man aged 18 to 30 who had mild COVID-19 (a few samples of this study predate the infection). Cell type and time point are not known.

The CDR3 reads CASSEGSWYSYEQYF. In DNA, the CDR3 is TGTGCCAGCAGTGAAGGATCGTGGTACTCCTACGAGCAGTACTTC. J is TRBJ2-7 and V is TRBV2; D is undetermined. CDR3 length: 15 amino acids. Germline V gene sequence: CDR1 SNHLY, CDR2 FYNNEI. V shed 1 base and J shed 0 bases, with 10 bases lying between them.